Listed below are T cell receptor beta chains from one sample, sequenced in a study of blood T cells in healthy people across ages. Using its own MiXCR run on the 5' RACE reads, TCRdb lists one record per CDR3 protein. The sample records 2 million or so distinct CDR3 sequences, 40% to 55% being singletons. Specimen: blood. The receptors originated from a woman between 40 and 55 years old in good health. The CDR3 runs from the conserved cysteine through the conserved F or W. Fields, in order: clone size, D gene, V gene, J gene, CDR3 DNA, CDR3 protein. A D gene is named only where the DNA matches it firmly. A row's size may be missing; if present it is once, few, many or a size class.

few,NA,TRBV27,TRBJ2-1,TGTGCCAGCAGCCCCTCCCGGACGGGGGCTAGTTACAATGAGCAGTTCTTC,CASSPSRTGASYNEQFF
few,TRBD2,TRBV4-1,TRBJ2-5,TGCGCCAGCAGCCAAGATCTAGCCGGGGGGGCACAGACCCAGTACTTC,CASSQDLAGGAQTQYF
NA,NA,TRBV9,TRBJ2-5,TGTGCCAGCAGCGCAACAGGTGAGAATGAGCAGTACTTC,CASSATGENEQYF
NA,NA,TRBV28,TRBJ1-2,TGTGCCAGCAGTTTATCGGGGCTGAAGAATGGCTACACCTTC,CASSLSGLKNGYTF
many,NA,TRBV6-2/TRBV6-3,TRBJ2-4,TGTGCCAGCAGTTACGACCAGGAGGGGAACATTCAGTACTTC,CASSYDQEGNIQYF
few,TRBD2,TRBV7-2,TRBJ2-5,TGTGCCAGCAGTTTAGCTAGCGGGGGGGGCGAGACCCAGTACTTC,CASSLASGGGETQYF
NA,NA,TRBV20-1,TRBJ1-1,TGCAGTGCTCACAAGGCAGGGAACACTGAAGCTTTCTTT,CSAHKAGNTEAFF
many,TRBD2,TRBV29-1,TRBJ2-5,TGCAGCGTCCGACTAGCGCAAGAGACCCAGTACTTC,CSVRLAQETQYF
few,TRBD1,TRBV5-1,TRBJ2-3,TGCGCCAGCAGCTTGGGTCTGGGACAGGGTGGCACAGATACGCAGTATTTT,CASSLGLGQGGTDTQYF
NA,NA,TRBV19,TRBJ2-7,TGTGCCAGTAGTATCAACCGGTACGACGAGCAGTACTTC,CASSINRYDEQYF
NA,TRBD1,TRBV6-2/TRBV6-3,TRBJ1-4,TGTGCCAGCAGTGAGACAGGGATGGGCCGTGAAAAACTGTTTTTT,CASSETGMGREKLFF
once,TRBD2,TRBV20-1,TRBJ2-3,TGCAGTGCTAGATATGTTCTAGCGGGGGGTACTAGCACAGATACGCAGTATTTT,CSARYVLAGGTSTDTQYF
NA,NA,TRBV6-6,TRBJ2-5,TGTGCCAGCAGCTGGGGGCCCGGGTACCAAGAGACCCAGTACTTC,CASSWGPGYQETQYF
NA,TRBD1,TRBV20-1,TRBJ2-3,TGCAGTGCTAGTGGGCCAGGGGGCAGCACAGATACGCAGTATTTT,CSASGPGGSTDTQYF
NA,NA,TRBV12-3/TRBV12-4,TRBJ2-7,TGTGCCAGCAGTTTCGGAATCACCTACGAGCAGTACTTC,CASSFGITYEQYF
once,TRBD1,TRBV7-9,TRBJ1-1,TGTGCCAGCAGCTTACGGGAGACAGGGTATCAAGCTTTCTTT,CASSLRETGYQAFF
NA,NA,TRBV12-3/TRBV12-4,TRBJ2-7,TGTGCCAGCAAGGCAGGGCGAGCCTACGAGCAGTACTTC,CASKAGRAYEQYF
NA,NA,TRBV11-2,TRBJ2-7,TGTGCCAGCAGCTCGTTGACAGGCAAGGGGGAGCAGTACTTC,CASSSLTGKGEQYF
few,NA,TRBV20-1,TRBJ2-1,TGCAGTGCTAGCTTCGGCAGGGGCTGCTACAATGAGCAGTTCTTC,CSASFGRGCYNEQFF
NA,NA,TRBV12-3/TRBV12-4,TRBJ2-3,TGTGCCAGCAGGAGGGGGGGGACCACAGATACGCAGTATTTT,CASRRGGTTDTQYF
few,TRBD2,TRBV6-2/TRBV6-3,TRBJ2-1,TGTGCCAGCAGTTCTAGCGGGGGCCCCCGAAATGAGCAGTTCTTC,CASSSSGGPRNEQFF
NA,NA,TRBV2,TRBJ2-4,TGTGCCAGCAGTGAAGCGCTGATACTAGCCAAAAACATTCAGTACTTC,CASSEALILAKNIQYF
NA,TRBD1,TRBV5-1,TRBJ2-7,TGCGCCAGCAGGCCGGCGTACGGGACAGGGGCCTACGAGCAGTACTTC,CASRPAYGTGAYEQYF
NA,NA,TRBV6-5,TRBJ2-7,TGTGCCAACAGTTACAGATTCTACTCCTACGAGCAGTACTTC,CANSYRFYSYEQYF